The 10 T cell receptor beta chains below come from one sample, sequenced in a study of CD8+ T cells in alopecia areata. As to treatment: oral pan-JAK inhibitor, 5-10 mg twice daily. cDNA reverse transcribed from extracted RNA served as the sequencing template. Here immunoSEQ multiplex PCR was the method, and the copy in TCRdb shows in-frame clones only, minus some. Found here are around 180,000 clones, roughly 60% of them singletons; the top ten hold about 0.94%. The source was CD4+ T cells sorted from blood, collected at week 24, from a patient treated with tofacitinib. The receptors derive from a human donor with alopecia areata.

V usage is TRBV18 and J usage is TRBJ2-6; D gene uncertain. This CDR3 is 14 amino acids long. Per the germline V gene, CDR1 is KGHSH and CDR2 is LQKENI. V was clipped by 8 bases and J by 0 bases, with 8 bases between them. CDR3 loop: CASHAVSGANVLTF. The CDR3 DNA reads as TGTGCCAGCCACGCGGTCTCTGGGGCCAACGTCCTGACTTTC.

This chain joins TRBV2 and TRBJ1-5; a possible D gene is TRBD1 (5 bases). Germline V CDR1 and CDR2: SNHLY, FYNNEI. Trimming removed 6 bases at V and 0 bases at J, with 9 bases between. This CDR3 contains 14 residues. CDR3 nucleotide sequence: TGTGCCAGCAGGGACAACTATAGCAATCAGCCCCAGCATTTT. Translation: CASRDNYSNQPQHF.

The genes are TRBV9 and TRBJ2-5; 8 bases align to TRBD1. The CDR3 has 14 amino acids. Germline CDR1 SGDLS, CDR2 YYNGEE. Trimming at V came to 4 bases and at J to 5 bases, leaving 7 bases not matched to a gene. The CDR3 reads CASSFRGRGETQYF. CDR3 in DNA: TGTGCCAGCAGCTTCAGGGGGCGCGGGGAGACCCAGTACTTC.

The chain recombines TRBV5-6 with TRBJ2-1, with D possibly TRBD2 on 5 matching bases. In germline, CDR1 is SGHDT, CDR2 YYEEEE. CDR3 length: 14 amino acids. V was cut by 7 bases and J by 7 bases, with 18 bases left in between. DNA for the CDR3: TGTGCCAGCGGCCCCTCGCGGAGGCGGAATGAGCAGTTCTTC. This gives the protein CASGPSRRRNEQFF.

The chain couples TRBV5-1 to TRBJ2-6, with D hard to call. Looked up from germline, CDR1 is SGHRS and CDR2 is YFSETQ. Trimming left V 5 bases short and J 2 bases short, with 8 bases between. CDR3 size: 14 residues. CDR3 nucleotide sequence: TGCGCCAGCAGATACAGCACTGGGGCCAACGTCCTGACTTTC. This gives the protein CASRYSTGANVLTF.

The J gene is TRBJ1-2, the V gene TRBV14, with unresolved D. V lost 0 bases and J 4 bases, leaving 12 bases between the germline ends. This CDR3 is built from 15 residues. Germline V lookup: CDR1 SGHDN, CDR2 FVKESK. The CDR3 DNA reads as TGTGCCAGCAGCCAAGAATGGGGAGAGATCTATGGCTACACCTTC. This gives the protein CASSQEWGEIYGYTF.

The rearrangement joins TRBV11-2 to TRBJ2-3, with unresolved D. V lost 5 bases and J lost 10, with 16 bases in between. Germline V gives CDR1 SGHAT, CDR2 FQNNGV. The CDR3 has 13 amino acids. The CDR3 region has the DNA TGTGCCAGCAGCCCCTCCCCCAGATACGCGCAGTATTTT. Encoded protein: CASSPSPRYAQYF.

The chain employs TRBV5-1 and TRBJ1-1; 7 bases agree with TRBD1. The CDR3 extends over 14 amino acids. With 4 bases clipped from V and 4 bases from J, the junction kept 7 bases outside the gene matches. The germline V gene encodes CDR1 SGHRS and CDR2 YFSETQ. The CDR3 DNA follows: TGCGCCAGCAGCCGTTTACAGGGGATCACTGAAGCTTTCTTT. Translation: CASSRLQGITEAFF.

Comments on this clone: The same CDR3 also results from other DNA sequences found in this sample. This sequence joins TRBV29-1 and TRBJ1-1, with 12 bases that match TRBD1. After removal of 3 bases from V and 5 bases from J, the junction contained 1 base not matched to a gene. Per germline, CDR1 SQVTM and CDR2 ANQGSEA. The CDR3 spans 13 residues. The CDR3 loop reads CSVEGQGATEAFF. Written as DNA, the CDR3 is TGCAGCGTTGAGGGACAGGGGGCGACTGAAGCTTTCTTT.

The V and J genes are TRBV14 and TRBJ2-1; 10 bases map to TRBD1. V gave up 6 bases and J gave up 3 bases; unmatched junction bases: 5. Germline V CDR1 and CDR2: SGHDN, FVKESK. This CDR3 comprises 15 residues. The CDR3 spells CASSPGTGVYNEQFF. As DNA, the CDR3 is TGTGCCAGCAGTCCCGGGACAGGGGTCTACAATGAGCAGTTCTTC.